Presented here are 3 T cell receptor beta chains from one specimen sequenced in a study of response to subunit inactivated influenza vaccine. One entry per CDR3 protein results from TCRdb running MiXCR on the RT-PCR reads. The sample gives about 540,000 distinct CDR3 sequences, around a quarter of which show up once; approximately 3% is in the top ten. This same sample was also taken into another study, of T cells expressing NK-cell markers. That source reports: A 5'RACE template switching approach incorporating UMIs was used to make TCR beta cDNA.

The specimen was CD4+ T cells sorted from PBMCs, collected 11 to 12 days after vaccination. These receptor sequences come from a man in his forties or fifties who received an inactivated influenza vaccine.

This clonotype was observed many times. The V call is TRBV5-4, the J call TRBJ1-6; perhaps TRBD1 as D (5 bases). The CDR3 length is 14 residues. Germline CDR1 is SGHNT and CDR2 is YYREEE (reference sequence). Trimming pared 2 bases from V and 10 bases from J, leaving 13 bases between. The CDR3 bases are TGTGCCAGCAGCTTTGGCAGGGAGGGGTCACCCCTCCACTTT. This codes for CASSFGREGSPLHF. Full variable domain (outside the CDR3, taken from reference TRBV5-4 and TRBJ1-6): ETGVTQSPTHLIKTRGQQVTLRCSSQSGHNTVSWYQQALGQGPQFIFQYYREEENGRGNFPPRFSGLQFPNYSSELNVNALELDDSALYLCASSFGREGSPLHFGNGTRLTVT.

The chain joins TRBV2 to TRBJ1-1, with 12 bases matching TRBD1. The junction had 6 bases not matched to a gene; V was cut back by 7 bases and J by 9 bases. This CDR3 has 13 residues. The germline CDR1 and CDR2 sequences are SNHLY and FYNNEI. For the CDR3, the DNA is TGTGCCAGCAAGGGACAGGGGGCGACCCAAGCTTTCTTT. It codes for CASKGQGATQAFF.

This clonotype was observed a few times. The chain combines TRBV6-2 or TRBV6-3 with TRBJ2-1; TRBD2 aligns across 14 bases. With 2 bases clipped from V and 2 bases from J, the junction kept 11 bases outside the gene matches. The CDR3 has 20 residues. Germline loops: CDR1 MNHEY, CDR2 SVGEGT. The CDR3 is CASSYPGLAGGPVTYNEQFF. CDR3 DNA: TGTGCCAGCAGTTACCCAGGACTAGCGGGAGGCCCTGTCACCTACAATGAGCAGTTCTTC.